Listed below are T cell receptor beta chains from one sample, sequenced in a study. From the RT-PCR reads, TCRdb called clonotypes with MiXCR, one entry per CDR3 protein. The repertoire has more than 550,000 distinct CDR3 sequences, approximately 15% of them found once; the top ten carry around 3.3%. Sequenced sample: memory CD4+ T cells from blood. These receptors all stem from a female donor in good health, serving as a healthy control. Each CDR3 is given with its conserved first and last residue. D genes are given only for firm matches. For some rows the clone size is stated as once, few or many, or as a class when expanded; others skip it.

d_gene: NA; v_gene: TRBV20-1; j_gene: TRBJ2-1; abundance: many; CDR3nt: TGCAGTGCTAGAGCCCAGCGGGTCTACAATGAGCAGTTCTTC; CDR3aa: CSARAQRVYNEQFF
d_gene: NA; v_gene: TRBV20-1; j_gene: TRBJ1-2; abundance: many; CDR3nt: TGCAGTGCTAGAGATGCGGGCAGGACTAACTATGGCTACACCTTC; CDR3aa: CSARDAGRTNYGYTF
d_gene: TRBD1; v_gene: TRBV11-2; j_gene: TRBJ2-3; abundance: NA; CDR3nt: TGTGCCAGCAGCTTAGACAGGGGGCGCACAGATACGCAGTATTTT; CDR3aa: CASSLDRGRTDTQYF
d_gene: NA; v_gene: TRBV5-1; j_gene: TRBJ2-7; abundance: few; CDR3nt: TGCGCCAGCAGCTTGAGGGTAGGTAAAGGCTTCGAGCAGTACTTC; CDR3aa: CASSLRVGKGFEQYF
d_gene: TRBD2; v_gene: TRBV6-2/TRBV6-3; j_gene: TRBJ2-3; abundance: NA; CDR3nt: TGTGCCAGCAGACTAGCGGGATCGGGTACGCAGTATTTT; CDR3aa: CASRLAGSGTQYF
d_gene: NA; v_gene: TRBV18; j_gene: TRBJ2-3; abundance: few; CDR3nt: TGTGCCAGCTCACCCCGAGAAGGGGAAGGAGATACGCAGTATTTT; CDR3aa: CASSPREGEGDTQYF
d_gene: TRBD1; v_gene: TRBV28; j_gene: TRBJ1-1; abundance: few; CDR3nt: TGTGCCAGCAGTGCCTGGACAGGGATGGGCACTGAAGCTTTCTTT; CDR3aa: CASSAWTGMGTEAFF
d_gene: TRBD1; v_gene: TRBV7-3; j_gene: TRBJ2-2; abundance: NA; CDR3nt: TGTGCCAGCAGCCCCGGGACAGGGGGGAGCACCGGGGAGCTGTTTTTT; CDR3aa: CASSPGTGGSTGELFF
d_gene: TRBD1; v_gene: TRBV7-9; j_gene: TRBJ1-2; abundance: many; CDR3nt: TGTGCCAGCAGCTCCCAGGGACAGGGAGATGGCTACACCTTC; CDR3aa: CASSSQGQGDGYTF
d_gene: NA; v_gene: TRBV29-1; j_gene: TRBJ2-5; abundance: many; CDR3nt: TGCAGCGTTGGGCCAGCCAATGGGGAGACCCAGTACTTC; CDR3aa: CSVGPANGETQYF
d_gene: TRBD2; v_gene: TRBV5-8; j_gene: TRBJ2-1; abundance: many; CDR3nt: TGTGCCAGCAGCTTCCACCTAGCGGGAGGGCCCAATGAGCAGTTCTTC; CDR3aa: CASSFHLAGGPNEQFF
d_gene: TRBD2; v_gene: TRBV4-3; j_gene: TRBJ2-7; abundance: few; CDR3nt: TGCGCCAGCAGCCGACAGCGGGACTCCTACGAGCAGTACTTC; CDR3aa: CASSRQRDSYEQYF
d_gene: NA; v_gene: TRBV29-1; j_gene: TRBJ1-1; abundance: many; CDR3nt: TGCAGCGTTGTAATCGGACCGGGCACTGAAGCTTTCTTT; CDR3aa: CSVVIGPGTEAFF
d_gene: TRBD2; v_gene: TRBV12-3/TRBV12-4; j_gene: TRBJ2-1; abundance: NA; CDR3nt: TGTGCCAGCAGTTCCGGGACTAGCGGGACTTTCTACAATGAGCAGTTCTTC; CDR3aa: CASSSGTSGTFYNEQFF
d_gene: NA; v_gene: TRBV10-1; j_gene: TRBJ2-3; abundance: few; CDR3nt: TGCGCCAGCAGTGACCCTCTGGGCACAGATACGCAGTATTTT; CDR3aa: CASSDPLGTDTQYF
d_gene: NA; v_gene: TRBV20-1; j_gene: TRBJ2-4; abundance: few; CDR3nt: TGCAGTGCTAGGATATTACCGGGCTCCAAAAACATTCAGTACTTC; CDR3aa: CSARILPGSKNIQYF
d_gene: NA; v_gene: TRBV20-1; j_gene: TRBJ1-5; abundance: many; CDR3nt: TGCAGTGCTAGGCCGGGCGGGGGGAATCAGCCCCAGCATTTT; CDR3aa: CSARPGGGNQPQHF
d_gene: TRBD2; v_gene: TRBV6-2/TRBV6-3; j_gene: TRBJ2-7; abundance: many; CDR3nt: TGTGCCAGCAGGTGGACTAGCGGATTCTACGAGCAGTACTTC; CDR3aa: CASRWTSGFYEQYF
d_gene: NA; v_gene: TRBV7-6; j_gene: TRBJ2-7; abundance: few; CDR3nt: TGTGCCAGCAGCGGGGAGGTATTGGGGTCCTACGAGCAGTACTTC; CDR3aa: CASSGEVLGSYEQYF
d_gene: TRBD2; v_gene: TRBV3-1; j_gene: TRBJ2-3; abundance: few; CDR3nt: TGTGCCAGCAGCCTCCCTAGAGGGGCTAGCGGGAGTGATACGCAGTATTTT; CDR3aa: CASSLPRGASGSDTQYF
d_gene: TRBD1; v_gene: TRBV5-1; j_gene: TRBJ2-5; abundance: few; CDR3nt: TGCGCCAGCAGCTTGGAACAGGGGGCAGAGACCCAGTACTTC; CDR3aa: CASSLEQGAETQYF
d_gene: TRBD1; v_gene: TRBV12-3/TRBV12-4; j_gene: TRBJ2-7; abundance: NA; CDR3nt: TGTGCCAGCAGTTCCCGGGACAGGTACGAGCAGTACTTC; CDR3aa: CASSSRDRYEQYF
d_gene: TRBD2; v_gene: TRBV4-2; j_gene: TRBJ2-1; abundance: few; CDR3nt: TGTGCCAGCAGCCCTGGACTAGCGGGGATCTACAATGAGCAGTTCTTC; CDR3aa: CASSPGLAGIYNEQFF
d_gene: NA; v_gene: TRBV20-1; j_gene: TRBJ1-1; abundance: many; CDR3nt: TGCAGTGCTAGAGCGAGTAGGGAAGCTTTCTTT; CDR3aa: CSARASREAFF
d_gene: NA; v_gene: TRBV7-3; j_gene: TRBJ1-1; abundance: few; CDR3nt: TGTGCCAGCAGCTTAACGCGGGGGGTGAACACTGAAGCTTTCTTT; CDR3aa: CASSLTRGVNTEAFF
d_gene: NA; v_gene: TRBV9; j_gene: TRBJ2-5; abundance: few; CDR3nt: TGTGCCAGCAGCGTAGCTACGGGATACCAAGAGACCCAGTACTTC; CDR3aa: CASSVATGYQETQYF
d_gene: NA; v_gene: TRBV5-6; j_gene: TRBJ1-2; abundance: many; CDR3nt: TGTGCCAGCAGCTTGGAAGGCAGCTATGGCTACACCTTC; CDR3aa: CASSLEGSYGYTF
d_gene: NA; v_gene: TRBV6-5; j_gene: TRBJ2-5; abundance: NA; CDR3nt: TGTGCCAGCCGAGGGTGGGGAGATACCCAGTACTTC; CDR3aa: CASRGWGDTQYF
d_gene: NA; v_gene: TRBV19; j_gene: TRBJ2-1; abundance: NA; CDR3nt: TGTGCCAGTAGTTCTCCCTTCTCTAGATTCCGGATGTATGAAGAGCAGTTCTTC; CDR3aa: CASSSPFSRFRMYEEQFF